The TCR beta chain under discussion was sequenced for a study of blood T cells in healthy people across ages. Germline V gene sequence: CDR1 GTSNPN, CDR2 SVGIG (reference sequence). The CDR3 has 14 residues. Losses at the gene ends were 5 bases for V and 4 bases for J; bases not matched to a gene: 2. A note on this clonotype: What it binds is not known.

It was with a sample-barcoded 5' primer and a J-beta primer mix that a second PCR of roughly 7 to 12 cycles was run. TCRdb redid the calling of the 5' RACE reads with MiXCR, one entry per CDR3 protein. Altogether about 1.4 million distinct CDR3 sequences are present, approximately 59% being singletons, with the ten largest covering under 8.5%. Study outcomes and limitations: Unsorted PBMCs prevented conclusive naive versus antigen-experienced comparison. Getting older went along with TCR beta diversity per million T cells dropping roughly linearly. Comparison with aged donors showed that long-lived donors had more naive CD4+ cells and higher diversity.

This chain uses TRBV30 with TRBJ2-7; 16 nucleotides match TRBD2. The source of this sequence is a man between 18 and 29 years old in good health. Sequenced input: blood. The CDR3 sequence: CAWGTSGRVYEQYF. The CDR3, as DNA: TGTGCCTGGGGGACTAGCGGGAGGGTTTACGAGCAGTACTTC.